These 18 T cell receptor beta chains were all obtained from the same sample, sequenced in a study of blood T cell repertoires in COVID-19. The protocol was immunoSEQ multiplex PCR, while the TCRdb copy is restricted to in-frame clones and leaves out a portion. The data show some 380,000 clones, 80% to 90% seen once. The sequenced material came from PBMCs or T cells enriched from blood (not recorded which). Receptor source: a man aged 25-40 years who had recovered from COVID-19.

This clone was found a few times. The CDR3, as DNA: TGTGCCAGCAGCCCTACGACAGTTCATTCTGGAAACACCATATATTTT. This gives the protein CASSPTTVHSGNTIYF. The chain is built from TRBV7-9 and TRBJ1-3, with D perhaps TRBD1 (5 bases). V gave up 5 bases and J gave up 1 base, with 15 bases separating them. CDR1 is SEHNR, CDR2 FQNEAQ, per germline (reference sequence). The CDR3 extends over 16 amino acids.

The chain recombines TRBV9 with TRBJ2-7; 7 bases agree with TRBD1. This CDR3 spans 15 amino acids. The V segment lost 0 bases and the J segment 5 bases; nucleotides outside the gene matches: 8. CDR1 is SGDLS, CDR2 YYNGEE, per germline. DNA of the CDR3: TGTGCCAGCAGCGTAGCGGGACAGAATCTTAACGAGCAGTACTTC. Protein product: CASSVAGQNLNEQYF.

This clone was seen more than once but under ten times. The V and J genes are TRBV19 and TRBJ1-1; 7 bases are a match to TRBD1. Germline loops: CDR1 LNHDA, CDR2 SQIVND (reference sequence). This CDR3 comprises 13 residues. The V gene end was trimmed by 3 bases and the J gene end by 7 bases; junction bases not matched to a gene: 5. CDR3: CASSMNRGIEAFF. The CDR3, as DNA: TGTGCCAGTAGTATGAACAGGGGAATTGAAGCTTTCTTT.

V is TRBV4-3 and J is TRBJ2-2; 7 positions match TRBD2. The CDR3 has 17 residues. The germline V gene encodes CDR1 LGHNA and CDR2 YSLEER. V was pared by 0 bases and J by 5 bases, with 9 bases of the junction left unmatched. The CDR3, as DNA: TGCGCCAGCAGCCAAGATCTACCAGCGGGAAGGACCGGGGAGCTGTTTTTT. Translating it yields CASSQDLPAGRTGELFF.

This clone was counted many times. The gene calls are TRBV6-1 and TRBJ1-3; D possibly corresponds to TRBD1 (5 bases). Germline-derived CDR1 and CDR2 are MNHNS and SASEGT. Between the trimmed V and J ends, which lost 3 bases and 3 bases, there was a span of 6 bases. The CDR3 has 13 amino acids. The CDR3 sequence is CASSDQGGNTIYF. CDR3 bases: TGTGCCAGCAGTGATCAGGGTGGAAACACCATATATTTT.

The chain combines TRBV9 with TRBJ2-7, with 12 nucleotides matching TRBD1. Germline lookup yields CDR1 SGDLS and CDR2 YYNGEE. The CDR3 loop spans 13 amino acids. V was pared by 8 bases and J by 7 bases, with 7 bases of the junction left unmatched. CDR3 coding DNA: TGTGCCAGTCCGGGACAGGGGGCCGAAGAGCAGTACTTC. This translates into CASPGQGAEEQYF.

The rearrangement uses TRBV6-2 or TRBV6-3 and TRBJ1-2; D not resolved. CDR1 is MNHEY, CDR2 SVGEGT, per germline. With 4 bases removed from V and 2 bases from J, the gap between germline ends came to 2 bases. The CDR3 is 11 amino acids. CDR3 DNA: TGTGCCAGCAGTTTAAACTATGGCTACACCTTC. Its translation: CASSLNYGYTF.

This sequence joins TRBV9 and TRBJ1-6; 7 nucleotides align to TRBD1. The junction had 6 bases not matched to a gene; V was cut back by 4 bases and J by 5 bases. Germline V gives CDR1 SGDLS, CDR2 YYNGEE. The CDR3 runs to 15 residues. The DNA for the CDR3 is TGTGCCAGCAGCCCCGGGACAGTGGATAATTCACCCCTCCACTTT. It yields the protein CASSPGTVDNSPLHF.

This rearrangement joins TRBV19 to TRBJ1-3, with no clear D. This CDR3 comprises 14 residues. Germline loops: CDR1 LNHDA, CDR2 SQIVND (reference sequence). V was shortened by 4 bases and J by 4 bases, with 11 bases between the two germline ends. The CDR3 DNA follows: TGTGCCAGTAGTACCTTCGCGGCGGGAAACACCATATATTTT. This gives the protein CASSTFAAGNTIYF. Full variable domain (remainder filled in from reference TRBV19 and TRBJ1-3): DGGITQSPKYLFRKEGQNVTLSCEQNLNHDAMYWYRQDPGQGLRLIYYSQIVNDFQKGDIAEGYSVSREKKESFPLTVTSAQKNPTAFYLCASSTFAAGNTIYFGEGSWLTVV.

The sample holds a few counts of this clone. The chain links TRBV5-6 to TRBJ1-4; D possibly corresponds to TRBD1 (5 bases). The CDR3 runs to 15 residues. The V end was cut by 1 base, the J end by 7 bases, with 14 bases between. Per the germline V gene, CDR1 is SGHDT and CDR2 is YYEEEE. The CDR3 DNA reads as TGTGCCAGCAGCTTGCCGGGACTGGGTTCTGAAAAACTGTTTTTT. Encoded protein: CASSLPGLGSEKLFF.

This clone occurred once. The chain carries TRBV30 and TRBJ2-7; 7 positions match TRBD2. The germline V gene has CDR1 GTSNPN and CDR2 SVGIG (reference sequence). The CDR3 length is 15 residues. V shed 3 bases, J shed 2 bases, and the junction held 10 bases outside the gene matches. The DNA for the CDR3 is TGTGCCTGGAGGCCGGAGGGGCGGGGGACCTACGAGCAGTACTTC. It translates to CAWRPEGRGTYEQYF.

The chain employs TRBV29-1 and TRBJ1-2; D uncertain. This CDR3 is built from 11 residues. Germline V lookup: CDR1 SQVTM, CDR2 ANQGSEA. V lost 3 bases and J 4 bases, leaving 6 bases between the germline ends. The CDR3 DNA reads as TGCAGCGTTGACGAGGGCTATGGCTACACCTTC. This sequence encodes CSVDEGYGYTF.

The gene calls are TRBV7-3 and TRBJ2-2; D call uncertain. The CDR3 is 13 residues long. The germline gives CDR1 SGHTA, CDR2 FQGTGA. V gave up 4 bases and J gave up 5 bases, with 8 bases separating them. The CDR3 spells CASSSSVTGELFF. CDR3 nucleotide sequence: TGTGCCAGCAGCTCCTCGGTAACCGGGGAGCTGTTTTTT.

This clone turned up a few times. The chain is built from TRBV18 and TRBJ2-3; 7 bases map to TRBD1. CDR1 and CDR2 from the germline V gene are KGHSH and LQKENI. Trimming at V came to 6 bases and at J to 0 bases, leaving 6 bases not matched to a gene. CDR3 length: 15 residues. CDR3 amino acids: CASSLGTVSTDTQYF. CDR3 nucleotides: TGTGCCAGCTCCCTAGGGACAGTAAGCACAGATACGCAGTATTTT.

The chain's CDR3 is CASSQGTGFRYEQYF. The CDR3 DNA sequence: TGTGCCAGCAGCCAAGGGACAGGGTTTCGGTACGAGCAGTACTTC. J is TRBJ2-7 and V is TRBV3-1 (or the pseudogene TRBV3-2), with 8 bases lining up with TRBD1. Germline CDR1 and CDR2: LGHDT and YNNKEL (reference sequence). With 1 base clipped from V and 4 bases from J, the junction kept 6 bases outside the gene matches. CDR3 length: 15 amino acids.

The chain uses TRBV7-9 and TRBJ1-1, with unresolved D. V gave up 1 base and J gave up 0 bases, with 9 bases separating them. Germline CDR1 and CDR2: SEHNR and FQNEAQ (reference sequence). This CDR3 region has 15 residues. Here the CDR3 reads CASSLGRLVNTEAFF. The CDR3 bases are TGTGCCAGCAGCTTAGGGCGGCTCGTGAACACTGAAGCTTTCTTT.

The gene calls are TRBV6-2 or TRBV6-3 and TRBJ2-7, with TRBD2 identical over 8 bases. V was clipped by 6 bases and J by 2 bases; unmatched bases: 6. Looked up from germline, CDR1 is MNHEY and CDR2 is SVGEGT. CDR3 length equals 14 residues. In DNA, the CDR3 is TGTGCCAGCAGCCCAGCGGGAGACGCCTACGAGCAGTACTTC. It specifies CASSPAGDAYEQYF.

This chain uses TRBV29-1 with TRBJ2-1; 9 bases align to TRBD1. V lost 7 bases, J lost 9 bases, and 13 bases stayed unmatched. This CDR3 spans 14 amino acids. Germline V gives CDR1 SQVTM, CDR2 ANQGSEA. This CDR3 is CSATRDRDVVEQFF. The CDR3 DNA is TGCAGCGCGACCCGGGACAGGGACGTGGTTGAGCAGTTCTTC.